This TCR beta chain came from a study of OX40 agonist ivuxolimab in advanced cancers. Whole-study context: Anti-PD-1, anti-PD-L1 or anti-CTLA-4 therapy given earlier was allowed, and approximately 40% had some.

Assay: immunoSEQ multiplex PCR; the TCRdb copy retains only in-frame clones and omits some. The table has more than 40,000 clones, around nine tenths seen once; the top ten hold 10%. Samples were taken at baseline and on day 1 of cycles 4 and 7. Trimming cost V 5 bases and J 0 bases; bases outside gene matches: 6. The CDR3 runs 16 residues. Germline CDR1 reads SGHVS; CDR2 reads FQNEAQ. This sequence joins TRBV7-8 and TRBJ1-4, with TRBD1 identical over 7 bases. This sequence was found in an adult with an advanced solid tumor such as melanoma, head and neck, liver or kidney cancer. This specimen was CD4+ or CD8+ T cells sorted from blood, taken in a trial of the OX40 agonist ivuxolimab. This chain's CDR3 is CASSHNRGPTNEKLFF. In nucleotides, the CDR3 is TGTGCCAGCAGCCACAACAGGGGTCCAACTAATGAAAAACTGTTTTTT.